Below, 3 T cell receptor beta chains from the same sample are listed, as sequenced in a study of STAT5B mutations in CD4+ large granular lymphocyte leukemia. Generated by immunoSEQ multiplex PCR, the TCRdb table keeps only in-frame clones and is missing some. The table shows 2,100 or so clones, with 75% occurring only once. Sequencing was performed on PBMCs. Receptors were obtained from a woman aged 70-85 years with CD4+ T-cell large granular lymphocyte leukemia.

V usage is TRBV7-2 and J usage is TRBJ2-1, with D possibly being TRBD2 (6 bases). Germline-derived CDR1 and CDR2 are SGHTA and FQGNSA. This CDR3 comprises 15 residues. Between the trimmed V and J ends, which lost 1 base and 10 bases, there was a span of 17 bases. The CDR3 here is CASSLGTEGLGEQFF. The CDR3 DNA follows: TGTGCCAGCAGCTTAGGGACGGAGGGCCTTGGAGAGCAGTTCTTC.

The V and J genes are TRBV27 and TRBJ2-7; 7 nucleotides align to TRBD1. J was trimmed by 5 bases and V by 2 bases; bases with no gene match: 3. This CDR3 contains 13 residues. CDR1 and CDR2 from the germline V gene are MNHEY and SMNVEV (reference sequence). CDR3 in DNA: TGTGCCAGCAGTTTAAGACAGGGCAACGAGCAGTACTTC. Translation: CASSLRQGNEQYF.

The chain links TRBV27 to TRBJ1-5; 7 nucleotides agree with TRBD1. This CDR3 is built from 16 residues. The V segment lost 1 base and the J segment 3 bases; nucleotides outside the gene matches: 6. Germline assignment: CDR1 MNHEY and CDR2 SMNVEV (reference sequence). CDR3 in amino acids: CASSLFSTGNNQPQHF. CDR3 sequence (DNA): TGTGCCAGCAGTTTATTTTCGACAGGGAACAATCAGCCCCAGCATTTT.